The source of this TCR beta chain is a study of blood T cell repertoires in COVID-19. Overall study: The study drew acute and convalescent COVID-19 samples from the United States, Italy and Spain. Sources were T cells, B-cell-depleted T cells, or PBMCs; the material itself was cDNA or gDNA.

In the authors' workflow: Cell counts per sample came from amplifying reference gene primers. Data came from immunoSEQ multiplex PCR; TCRdb stores just in-frame clones and leaves some out. The DNA was the basis for D and trimming; V, J and clone size are from that table. Found here are over 55,000 clones, 83% of them singletons; the top ten hold roughly 5.4%. Trimming stripped 5 bases from V and 3 bases from J, with 15 bases between. There are 15 residues in the CDR3. Germline CDR1 is MRHNA and CDR2 is SNTAGT. The TCR sequence derives from a man over 45 with active COVID-19. The chain employs TRBV6-4 and TRBJ2-3; D might be TRBD2 (6 bases). The source material was peripheral blood. DNA of the CDR3: TGTGCCAGCAGTCTCCAGGGAGGTTCAACAGATACGCAGTATTTT. It codes for CASSLQGGSTDTQYF.